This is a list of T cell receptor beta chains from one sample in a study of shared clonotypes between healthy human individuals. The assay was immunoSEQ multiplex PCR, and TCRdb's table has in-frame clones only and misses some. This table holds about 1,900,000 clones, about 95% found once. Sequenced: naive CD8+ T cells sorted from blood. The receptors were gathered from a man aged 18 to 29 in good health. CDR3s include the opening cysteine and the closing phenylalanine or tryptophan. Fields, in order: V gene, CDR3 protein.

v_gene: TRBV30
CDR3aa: CAWTLDSPLHF

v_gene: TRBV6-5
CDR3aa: CASSYSTVGELFF

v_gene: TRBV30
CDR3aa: CAWGTGGPEAFF

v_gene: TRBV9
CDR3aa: CASSPSGFGPFEQFF

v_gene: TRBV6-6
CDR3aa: CASTGDRAYEQYF

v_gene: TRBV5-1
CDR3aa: CASSLVLAGDYNEQFF

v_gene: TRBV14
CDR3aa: CASSQDRDRSYYEQYF

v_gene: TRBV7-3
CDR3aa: CASSPIGSWGELFF

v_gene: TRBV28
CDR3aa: CASSPWLQGQRTDTQYF

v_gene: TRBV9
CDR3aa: CASQGSFTDTQYF

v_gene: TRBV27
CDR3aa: CASRPGTVGYEQYF

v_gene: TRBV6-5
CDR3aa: CASILVGELFF

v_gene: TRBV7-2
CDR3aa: CASSLAGRGRYDEQFF

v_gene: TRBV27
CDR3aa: CASSSDRANEQFF

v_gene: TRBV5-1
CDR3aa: CASSLRDKISNTEAFF

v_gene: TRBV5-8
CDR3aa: CASSLSPYRNEQFF

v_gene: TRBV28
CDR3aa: CASNLPGQGPQETQYF

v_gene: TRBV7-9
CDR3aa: CASSLGPREGPSYEQYF

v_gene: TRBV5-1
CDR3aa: CASSGTGGLDEQYF

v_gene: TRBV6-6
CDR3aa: CASKNTEAFF

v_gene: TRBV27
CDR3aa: CASSSIGRGAPGELFF

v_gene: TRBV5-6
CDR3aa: CASSLGTSVSHEQFF

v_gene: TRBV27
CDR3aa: CASSLIMGDQETQYF

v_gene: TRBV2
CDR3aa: CASSDANSSYEQYF

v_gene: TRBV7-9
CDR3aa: CASSSLLGAAAGYNEQFF

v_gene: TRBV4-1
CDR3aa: CASIDVDKSEAFF

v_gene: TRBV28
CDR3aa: CASSFFRSASGEVRKTQYF

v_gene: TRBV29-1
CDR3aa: CSVEDAGDHEQYF

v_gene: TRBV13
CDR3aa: CASSLAGSPLHF

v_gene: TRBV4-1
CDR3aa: CASSWGGDYEQYF

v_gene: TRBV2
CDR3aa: CASSEDIGGYEQYF

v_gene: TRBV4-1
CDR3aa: CASSQGGGYGYTF

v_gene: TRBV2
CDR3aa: CASTWNTEAFF

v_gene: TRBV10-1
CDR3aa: CASSDSGTGRNSPLHF

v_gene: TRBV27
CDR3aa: CASRPTSGGADEQFF

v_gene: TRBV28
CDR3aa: CASSPLDWMYYGYTF

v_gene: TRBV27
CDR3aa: CASSFASLNTEAFF

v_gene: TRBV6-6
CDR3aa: CASSLAGGPETQYF

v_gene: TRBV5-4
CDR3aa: CASSLDRDNEQFF

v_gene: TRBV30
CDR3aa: CAWNLEGTKNSPLHF